These 26 T cell receptor beta chains originate from one sample sequenced in a study of cytomegalovirus exposure and HLA in healthy donors. 60 Vbeta and 13 Jbeta primers were used in PCR. Here immunoSEQ multiplex PCR was the method, and the copy in TCRdb shows in-frame clones only, minus some. In the table there are some 120,000 clones, more than 70% of which are singletons. The sequencing input was PBMCs. The receptors come from a young man in good health and CMV-seronegative.

The chain is built from TRBV4-2 and TRBJ2-5; 12 nucleotides align to TRBD1. The CDR3 is 16 amino acids. V was pared by 2 bases and J by 5 bases, with 6 bases of the junction left unmatched. Germline CDR1 reads LGHNA; CDR2 reads YNFKEQ. The CDR3, as DNA: TGTGCCAGCAGCCAAACCGGGACAGGGGGCGTTGAGACCCAGTACTTC. Protein sequence: CASSQTGTGGVETQYF.

This chain links TRBV2 with TRBJ1-1; unclear D gene. The length of the CDR3 is 14 residues. The V end lost 6 bases, the J end lost 1 base, and 12 bases lay between the germline ends. Germline CDR1 is SNHLY and CDR2 is FYNNEI. The CDR3 sequence: CASSRSPPNTEAFF. The DNA for the CDR3 is TGTGCCAGCAGCCGGAGTCCCCCGAACACTGAAGCTTTCTTT. The full variable domain, with the rest looked up from reference TRBV2 and TRBJ1-1, is EPEVTQTPSHQVTQMGQEVILRCVPISNHLYFYWYRQILGQKVEFLVSFYNNEISEKSEIFDDQFSVERPDGSNFTLKIRSTKLEDSAMYFCASSRSPPNTEAFFGQGTRLTVV.

Here the CDR3 reads CSALAGPTYEQYF. The CDR3 nucleotides read TGCAGCGCCCTAGCGGGGCCTACCTACGAGCAGTACTTC. The chain employs TRBV29-1 and TRBJ2-7, with TRBD2 identical over 9 bases. The CDR3 is made up of 13 amino acids. Per the germline V gene, CDR1 is SQVTM and CDR2 is ANQGSEA. V was clipped by 7 bases and J by 2 bases; unmatched bases: 6.

This clone was counted once. The V and J genes are TRBV11-3 and TRBJ2-3; D unresolved. CDR1 and CDR2 (germline): SGHNT, YENEEA. The CDR3 covers 14 residues. Trimming removed 4 bases from V and 2 bases from J, with 10 bases in between. The CDR3 sequence is CASSSRLNTDTQYF. In DNA form, the CDR3 reads TGTGCCAGCAGCTCCCGACTCAACACAGATACGCAGTATTTT.

In its sample, this clone was seen a few times. The V call is TRBV5-6, the J call TRBJ2-2; D ambiguous. This CDR3 is 14 amino acids long. The germline V gene encodes CDR1 SGHDT and CDR2 YYEEEE. V was clipped by 4 bases and J by 1 base, with 8 bases between them. The CDR3 DNA reads TGTGCCAGCAGCGTCCTTATGAACACCGGGGAGCTGTTTTTT. Its translation is CASSVLMNTGELFF.

This chain links TRBV7-8 with TRBJ1-6, with D unclear. V was shortened by 2 bases and J by 0 bases, with 14 bases between the two germline ends. The CDR3 is 18 amino acids. Germline V CDR1 and CDR2: SGHVS, FQNEAQ. CDR3 region: CASSLFGAASSYNSPLHF. The CDR3 DNA is TGTGCCAGCAGCTTATTCGGAGCGGCCAGCTCCTATAATTCACCCCTCCACTTT.

The CDR3: CASSSMSTGGRDTQYF. CDR3 nucleotide sequence: TGCGCCAGCAGCTCGATGTCTACAGGGGGCCGGGATACGCAGTATTTT. The chain combines TRBV5-1 with TRBJ2-3, with TRBD1 matching 9 bases. Germline V gene lookup returns CDR1 SGHRS and CDR2 YFSETQ. With V trimmed by 3 bases and J by 6 bases, 11 bases remained unmatched. CDR3 size: 16 residues.

With respect to this clone: At one end the junction does not follow the germline gene, possibly because of a read error. This sample includes further DNA sequences coding for the same CDR3. The J gene is TRBJ2-7, the V gene TRBV2; possibly TRBD1 for D (6 bases). CDR3 length: 15 amino acids. The germline CDR1 and CDR2 sequences are SNHLY and FYNNEI. The CDR3 DNA reads TGCGTCAGCAGTGATCCCACAGGGAGAGCCTACGAGCAGTACTTC. It encodes CVSSDPTGRAYEQYF.

The V and J genes are TRBV11-2 and TRBJ2-7, with D tentatively TRBD1 (5 bases). The ends were cut back, 5 bases at V and 0 bases at J, with 8 bases in the middle. The CDR3 length is 13 residues. Germline lookup yields CDR1 SGHAT and CDR2 FQNNGV. The CDR3 sequence: CASSGAFSYEQYF. DNA for the CDR3: TGTGCCAGCAGCGGGGCATTCTCCTACGAGCAGTACTTC.

The rearrangement uses TRBV7-6 and TRBJ2-5, with TRBD1 identical over 8 bases. CDR3 length: 16 residues. The V gene's germline CDR1 is SGHVS and CDR2 FNYEAQ. V lost 2 bases, J lost 2 bases, and 7 bases stayed unmatched. The CDR3 DNA follows: TGTGCCAGCAGCTTAATCATAAGGACAGGGCAAGAGACCCAGTACTTC. It yields the protein CASSLIIRTGQETQYF.

This chain connects TRBV5-1 to TRBJ2-7; 12 nucleotides agree with TRBD1. CDR3 length: 16 amino acids. V trimming: 4 bases; J trimming: 5 bases; junction bases outside the gene matches: 10. CDR1 and CDR2 (germline): SGHRS, YFSETQ. Written as DNA, the CDR3 is TGCGCCAGCAGCGGGGGGGACAGGGGGCTTTCCCACGAGCAGTACTTC. Its protein is CASSGGDRGLSHEQYF. The variable domain in full, with the rest retrieved from reference TRBV5-1 and TRBJ2-7, is KAGVTQTPRYLIKTRGQQVTLSCSPISGHRSVSWYQQTPGQGLQFLFEYFSETQRNKGNFPGRFSGRQFSNSRSEMNVSTLELGDSALYLCASSGGDRGLSHEQYFGPGTRLTVT.

This chain uses TRBV10-3 with TRBJ1-4; 8 bases are shared with TRBD1. The CDR3 sequence is 16 residues long. From germline, CDR1 is ENHRY and CDR2 SYGVKD. V shed 0 bases, J shed 7 bases, and the junction held 7 bases outside the gene matches. The CDR3 DNA sequence: TGTGCCATCAGTGAGTCTTTGGGCAGGGGGCTTGAAAAACTGTTTTTT. It codes for CAISESLGRGLEKLFF.

The rearrangement links TRBV5-1 to TRBJ2-7; possibly TRBD1 for D (6 bases). V was cut by 0 bases and J by 2 bases, with 9 bases left in between. The CDR3 totals 14 residues. Germline CDR1 is SGHRS and CDR2 is YFSETQ. The CDR3 nucleotides are TGCGCCAGCAGCTTGGCAGGGGCGACCTACGAGCAGTACTTC. As protein: CASSLAGATYEQYF. The full variable domain, completed using reference TRBV5-1 and TRBJ2-7, is KAGVTQTPRYLIKTRGQQVTLSCSPISGHRSVSWYQQTPGQGLQFLFEYFSETQRNKGNFPGRFSGRQFSNSRSEMNVSTLELGDSALYLCASSLAGATYEQYFGPGTRLTVT.

The rearrangement links TRBV5-4 to TRBJ2-1; 7 bases agree with TRBD1. The trim removed 9 bases at V and 3 bases at J, leaving 3 bases unmatched. The CDR3 length is 12 residues. Germline V lookup: CDR1 SGHNT, CDR2 YYREEE (reference sequence). The CDR3 loop reads CATDRDYNEQFF. CDR3 DNA: TGTGCCACAGACAGGGACTACAATGAGCAGTTCTTC.

This rearrangement joins TRBV18 to TRBJ1-5, with TRBD1 matching 9 bases. This CDR3 comprises 15 residues. Germline CDR1 is KGHSH and CDR2 is LQKENI. V lost 3 bases to trimming and J lost 8 bases; unmatched junction nucleotides: 8. As DNA, the CDR3 is TGTGCCAGCTCACCTCTACAGGGGGCGGGTGAGCCCCAGCATTTT. It encodes CASSPLQGAGEPQHF.

This chain uses TRBV27 with TRBJ2-5; 9 nucleotides agree with TRBD1. The J call is doubtful: the DNA matches TRBJ2-7 better. CDR1 is MNHEY, CDR2 SMNVEV, per germline (reference sequence). The CDR3 runs to 15 residues. DNA for the CDR3: TGTGCCAGCAGTTCATCCCGGACAGGGGTCCACGAGCAGTACTTC. Translated, it gives CASSSSRTGVHEQYF.

The chain couples TRBV11-3 to TRBJ2-5; 9 bases map to TRBD1. Germline-derived CDR1 and CDR2 are SGHNT and YENEEA. The J segment lost 4 bases and the V segment lost 3 bases, leaving 6 bases of the junction unmatched. The CDR3 length is 15 residues. Here the CDR3 DNA reads TGTGCCAGCAGCTTTGCCGGGACAGGGAGAGAGACCCAGTACTTC. The encoded protein is CASSFAGTGRETQYF.

Regarding this clone: At one boundary the junction diverges from the germline segment, which might be a read error. This chain connects TRBV7-7 to TRBJ2-5; unclear D gene. The J call is uncertain, as TRBJ2-7 better fits the DNA end. Germline lookup yields CDR1 SSHAT and CDR2 FNYEAQ (reference sequence). The CDR3 is 13 amino acids. The CDR3 nucleotides are TGTGCCAGCAGCGTAGCCCCCTCGTACGAGCAGTACTTC. Its protein product is CASSVAPSYEQYF.

The chain employs TRBV29-1 and TRBJ2-1; TRBD1 agrees at 7 bases. In germline, CDR1 is SQVTM, CDR2 ANQGSEA. This CDR3 spans 14 amino acids. The V segment lost 1 base and the J segment 10 bases; nucleotides outside the gene matches: 10. The CDR3 DNA reads as TGCAGCGTTGAAGTATTGACAGGGATTATGGAGCAGTTCTTC. It codes for CSVEVLTGIMEQFF.

This clone was observed once. The CDR3 is CASSQRSGGHQETQYF. DNA of the CDR3: TGTGCCAGCAGCCAACGCAGCGGGGGACACCAAGAGACCCAGTACTTC. The chain carries TRBV4-2 and TRBJ2-5; 8 nucleotides line up with TRBD2. Germline V gives CDR1 LGHNA, CDR2 YNFKEQ. The CDR3 runs 16 residues. J lost 0 bases, V lost 2 bases, and 5 bases had no gene match.

The chain has TRBV9 and TRBJ1-1, with TRBD1 as a possible D gene (5 bases). This CDR3 spans 16 amino acids. V lost 4 bases and J 3 bases, leaving 19 bases between the germline ends. Germline V gene data show CDR1 as SGDLS and CDR2 as YYNGEE. The CDR3 spells CASSPSGVISYTEAFF. The CDR3 nucleotides are TGTGCCAGCAGCCCCTCGGGGGTCATATCTTACACTGAAGCTTTCTTT.

The V and J genes are TRBV7-9 and TRBJ2-7, with 11 bases identical to TRBD1. Germline CDR1 SEHNR, CDR2 FQNEAQ (reference sequence). The length of the CDR3 is 15 residues. J was trimmed by 5 bases and V by 4 bases; bases with no gene match: 7. CDR3: CASSSVDRGPHEQYF. The CDR3 DNA reads as TGTGCCAGCAGCTCGGTGGACAGGGGGCCCCACGAGCAGTACTTC.

V usage is TRBV11-2 and J usage is TRBJ1-2, with 7 bases matching TRBD1. The germline V gene encodes CDR1 SGHAT and CDR2 FQNNGV. This CDR3 comprises 18 residues. Trimming at V came to 1 base and at J to 3 bases, leaving 14 bases not matched to a gene. Here the CDR3 reads CASSLAKDQGVRYYGYTF. CDR3 nucleotides: TGTGCCAGCAGCTTAGCGAAGGATCAGGGGGTCCGTTACTATGGCTACACCTTC.

This chain links TRBV5-6 with TRBJ2-3; TRBD1 agrees at 11 bases. The CDR3 has 16 amino acids. Per germline, CDR1 SGHDT and CDR2 YYEEEE. V dropped 4 bases and J dropped 3; count of bases not matched to a gene: 7. The chain's CDR3 is CASSPRTGGKTDTQYF. As DNA, the CDR3 is TGTGCCAGCAGCCCACGGACAGGGGGCAAGACAGATACGCAGTATTTT. Filled out from reference TRBV5-6 and TRBJ2-3, the complete variable domain reads DAGVTQSPTHLIKTRGQQVTLRCSPKSGHDTVSWYQQALGQGPQFIFQYYEEEERQRGNFPDRFSGHQFPNYSSELNVNALLLGDSALYLCASSPRTGGKTDTQYFGPGTRLTVL.

V and J are TRBV27 and TRBJ1-1; TRBD1 matches at 9 bases. The germline CDR1 and CDR2 sequences are MNHEY and SMNVEV (reference sequence). This CDR3 is built from 14 residues. V lost 2 bases, J lost 5 bases, and 3 bases stayed unmatched. The CDR3: CASSLDRGGTEAFF. In nucleotides, the CDR3 is TGTGCCAGCAGTTTAGACAGGGGGGGGACTGAAGCTTTCTTT.

The chain uses TRBV25-1 and TRBJ1-3; 8 bases map to TRBD1. Trimming removed 6 bases from V and 2 bases from J; junction bases left unmatched: 6. The germline CDR1 and CDR2 sequences are MGHDK and SYGVNS. The CDR3 spans 15 residues. Here the CDR3 DNA reads TGTGCCAGCAGCGCCCCAGGGGGCCCTGGAAACACCATATATTTT. Translated: CASSAPGGPGNTIYF.